Sequencing of this T cell receptor (beta chain) was carried out in a study of PD-1 blockade in classical Hodgkin lymphoma. Whole-study results and caveats: Those achieving complete response showed baseline diversity like newly diagnosed patients. Exclusion was applied to patients who started nivolumab under 1 year after ASCT.

The CDR3 extends over 10 amino acids. Germline V gene sequence: CDR1 DFQATT, CDR2 SNEGSKA (reference sequence). Method: immunoSEQ multiplex PCR; TCRdb's copy keeps in-frame clones and lacks some. The sample has 55,000 to 60,000 clones; 91% are singletons. After autologous stem cell transplantation all patients relapsed, and prior brentuximab vedotin exposure differed between cohorts. With respect to this clone: Its antigen is still unknown. One end of the junction fails to match germline, which may point to a read error.

The source is a human donor with classical Hodgkin lymphoma. This material consisted of peripheral blood mononuclear cells (PBMCs), taken before the second cycle of nivolumab. The chain recombines TRBV20-1 with TRBJ2-7; either TRBD1 or TRBD2 may fit D (6 bases each). CDR3 DNA sequence: TGCAGTGCTAGAGATGAGGGGGAGGTCTTC. As protein: CSARDEGEVF.